The 11 T cell receptor beta chains presented below share a single source sample, sequenced in a study of blood T cell repertoires in COVID-19. Measured with immunoSEQ multiplex PCR; TCRdb has only the in-frame clones, and not every one. Among fewer than 200,000 clones listed, approximately 87% were seen once. Sequenced material: PBMCs or T cells enriched from blood (not recorded which). These receptors came from a woman aged 50 to 65 who had recovered from COVID-19.

The rearrangement joins TRBV28 to TRBJ1-3, with TRBD1 matching 8 bases. Germline values: CDR1 MDHEN, CDR2 SYDVKM. This CDR3 contains 14 residues. The V segment lost 6 bases and the J segment 4 bases; nucleotides outside the gene matches: 5. CDR3 protein: CASRSQGGGNTIYF. The CDR3 DNA follows: TGTGCCAGCAGGTCACAGGGGGGAGGAAACACCATATATTTT.

The chain uses TRBV20-1 and TRBJ1-3, with 8 bases that match TRBD1. This CDR3 has 14 amino acids. The germline CDR1 and CDR2 sequences are DFQATT and SNEGSKA (reference sequence). After removal of 3 bases from V and 4 bases from J, the junction contained 5 bases not matched to a gene. The CDR3 sequence is CSASFRDRGNTIYF. DNA of the CDR3: TGCAGTGCTAGTTTTCGGGACAGGGGAAACACCATATATTTT.

This clone was detected only a few times. This sequence joins TRBV5-6 and TRBJ1-1; perhaps TRBD1 as D (5 bases). V lost 3 bases to trimming and J lost 0 bases, with 18 bases between them. This CDR3 region has 17 residues. Germline V gene lookup returns CDR1 SGHDT and CDR2 YYEEEE. This CDR3 reads CASSWRPPRGVNTEAFF. CDR3 in DNA: TGTGCCAGCAGCTGGAGGCCCCCACGGGGGGTGAACACTGAAGCTTTCTTT.

The chain employs TRBV6-4 and TRBJ2-5; 11 nucleotides match TRBD2. Trimming at V came to 10 bases and at J to 3 bases, leaving 7 bases not matched to a gene. The CDR3 is 14 residues long. Germline CDR1 is MRHNA and CDR2 is SNTAGT. CDR3 amino acids: CAKPLTSGKETQYF. CDR3 nucleotides: TGTGCCAAACCTTTGACTAGCGGGAAAGAGACCCAGTACTTC.

This clone was picked up a small number of times. This chain connects TRBV6-5 to TRBJ1-1; TRBD1 is a possible D gene (5 bases). V was cut by 6 bases and J by 0 bases, with 14 bases left in between. The CDR3 has 15 amino acids. The germline V gene encodes CDR1 MNHEY and CDR2 SVGAGI. The CDR3 sequence: CASRRAGVMNTEAFF. The CDR3 coding sequence is TGTGCCAGCAGGCGGGCGGGGGTTATGAACACTGAAGCTTTCTTT.

The genes are TRBV7-9 and TRBJ2-4; 8 bases map to TRBD1. Germline CDR1 and CDR2: SEHNR and FQNEAQ (reference sequence). The CDR3 consists of 14 residues. The trim removed 4 bases at V and 1 base at J, leaving 0 bases unmatched. The CDR3 protein is CASSYRGAKNIQYF. The CDR3 DNA reads as TGTGCCAGCAGCTACAGGGGGGCCAAAAACATTCAGTACTTC.

V usage is TRBV20-1 and J usage is TRBJ2-1, with TRBD2 identical over 9 bases. The CDR3 extends over 15 amino acids. Trimming at V came to 3 bases and at J to 3 bases, leaving 6 bases not matched to a gene. Germline CDR1 reads DFQATT; CDR2 reads SNEGSKA (reference sequence). The CDR3, as DNA: TGCAGTGCTAGTCCCCGACTAGCGGTCTACAATGAGCAGTTCTTC. Translating it yields CSASPRLAVYNEQFF.

This clone was seen a few times. The rearrangement uses TRBV5-1 and TRBJ1-1; D remains ambiguous. CDR1 and CDR2 from the germline V gene are SGHRS and YFSETQ. V was cut by 2 bases and J by 1 base, with 9 bases left in between. CDR3 size: 14 residues. The CDR3 region has the DNA TGCGCCAGCAGCTTACGGAGCGAGAACACTGAAGCTTTCTTT. Translation gives CASSLRSENTEAFF.

This sequence joins TRBV27 and TRBJ2-5; 7 bases map to TRBD1. The CDR3 runs to 14 residues. The J segment lost 4 bases and the V segment lost 4 bases, leaving 6 bases of the junction unmatched. Germline-derived CDR1 and CDR2 are MNHEY and SMNVEV (reference sequence). The CDR3 region is CASSYRGLGETQYF. As DNA, the CDR3 is TGTGCCAGCAGTTACAGGGGATTGGGAGAGACCCAGTACTTC.

The chain combines TRBV3-1 (or the pseudogene TRBV3-2) with TRBJ1-2; maybe TRBD1 (5 bases). Trimming cost V 6 bases and J 2 bases, with 10 bases left between them. The length of the CDR3 is 13 residues. The germline V gene encodes CDR1 LGHDT and CDR2 YNNKEL (reference sequence). CDR3 in DNA: TGTGCCAGCAGACCGCGGGGGAACTATGGCTACACCTTC. Translated: CASRPRGNYGYTF.

The rearrangement uses TRBV20-1 and TRBJ1-1; the D is unclear. This CDR3 has 11 residues. The V and J ends lost 6 bases and 0 bases respectively, with 5 bases between them. Looked up from germline, CDR1 is DFQATT and CDR2 is SNEGSKA (reference sequence). The CDR3 DNA is TGCAGTGCCCCTTTGAACACTGAAGCTTTCTTT. Protein: CSAPLNTEAFF.